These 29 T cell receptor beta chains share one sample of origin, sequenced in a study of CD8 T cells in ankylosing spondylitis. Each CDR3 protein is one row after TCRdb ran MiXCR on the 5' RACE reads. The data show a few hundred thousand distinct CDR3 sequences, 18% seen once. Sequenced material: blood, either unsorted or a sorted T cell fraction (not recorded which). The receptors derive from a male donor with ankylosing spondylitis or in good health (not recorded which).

CDR3 sequence (DNA): TGTGCCAGCAGCCAAGACCCAAGCGGGGAACCTCCCTACGAGCAGTACTTC. Protein sequence: CASSQDPSGEPPYEQYF. The V gene is TRBV4-2, the J gene TRBJ2-7; 7 nucleotides align to TRBD2. The V gene's germline CDR1 is LGHNA and CDR2 YNFKEQ. V trimming: 0 bases; J trimming: 2 bases; junction bases outside the gene matches: 10. The CDR3 totals 17 residues.

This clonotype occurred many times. In nucleotides, the CDR3 is TGTGCCAGCAGCTTAGGGGGTGCCGGGAGAGGCCCCTACAATGAGCAGTTCTTC. This translates into CASSLGGAGRGPYNEQFF. The rearrangement links TRBV7-8 to TRBJ2-1, with D perhaps TRBD2 (6 bases). The germline gives CDR1 SGHVS, CDR2 FQNEAQ. V was shortened by 1 base and J by 2 bases, with 18 bases between the two germline ends. The CDR3 is made up of 18 amino acids.

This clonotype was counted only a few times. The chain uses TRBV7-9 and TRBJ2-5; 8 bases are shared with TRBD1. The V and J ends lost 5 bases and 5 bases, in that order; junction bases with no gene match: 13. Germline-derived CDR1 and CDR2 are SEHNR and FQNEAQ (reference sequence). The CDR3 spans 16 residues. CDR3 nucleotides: TGTGCCAGCAGCCTACCGACAGGGGTATCGCGGGAGACCCAGTACTTC. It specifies CASSLPTGVSRETQYF.

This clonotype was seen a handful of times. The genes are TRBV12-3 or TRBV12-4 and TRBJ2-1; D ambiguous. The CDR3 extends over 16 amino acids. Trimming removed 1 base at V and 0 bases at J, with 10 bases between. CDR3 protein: CASSLGPVPSYNEQFF. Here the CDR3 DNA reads TGTGCCAGCAGTTTAGGCCCGGTCCCCTCCTACAATGAGCAGTTCTTC.

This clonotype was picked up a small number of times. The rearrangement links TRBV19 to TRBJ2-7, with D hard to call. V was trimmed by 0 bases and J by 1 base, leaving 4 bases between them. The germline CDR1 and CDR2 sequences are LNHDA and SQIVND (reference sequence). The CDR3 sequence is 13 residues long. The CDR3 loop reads CASSIDRSYEQYF. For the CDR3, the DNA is TGTGCCAGTAGTATAGACCGGTCCTACGAGCAGTACTTC. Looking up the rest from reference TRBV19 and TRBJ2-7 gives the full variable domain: DGGITQSPKYLFRKEGQNVTLSCEQNLNHDAMYWYRQDPGQGLRLIYYSQIVNDFQKGDIAEGYSVSREKKESFPLTVTSAQKNPTAFYLCASSIDRSYEQYFGPGTRLTVT.

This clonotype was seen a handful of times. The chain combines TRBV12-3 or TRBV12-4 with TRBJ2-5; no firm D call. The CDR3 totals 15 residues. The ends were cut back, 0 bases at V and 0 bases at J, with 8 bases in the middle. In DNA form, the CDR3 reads TGTGCCAGCAGTTTAGCATTTTCGAACCAAGAGACCCAGTACTTC. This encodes CASSLAFSNQETQYF.

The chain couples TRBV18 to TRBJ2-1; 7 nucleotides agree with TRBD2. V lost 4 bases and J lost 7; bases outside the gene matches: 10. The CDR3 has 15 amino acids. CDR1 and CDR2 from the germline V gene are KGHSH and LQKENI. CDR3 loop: CASSLNVGEGNEQFF. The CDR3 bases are TGTGCCAGCTCACTGAACGTTGGGGAGGGGAATGAGCAGTTCTTC.

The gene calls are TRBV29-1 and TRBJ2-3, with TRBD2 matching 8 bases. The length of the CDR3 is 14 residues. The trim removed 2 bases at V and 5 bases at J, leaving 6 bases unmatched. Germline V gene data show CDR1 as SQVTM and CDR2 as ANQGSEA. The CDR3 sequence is CSVEISGIEDTQYF. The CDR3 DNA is TGCAGCGTTGAAATTAGCGGGATTGAAGATACGCAGTATTTT.

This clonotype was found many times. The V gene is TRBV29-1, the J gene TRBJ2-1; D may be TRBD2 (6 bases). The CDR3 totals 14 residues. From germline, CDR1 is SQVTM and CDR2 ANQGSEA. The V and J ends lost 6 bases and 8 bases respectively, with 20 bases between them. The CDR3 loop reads CSVALAERNYEQFF. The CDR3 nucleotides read TGCAGCGTGGCTTTAGCGGAGAGGAACTATGAGCAGTTCTTC.

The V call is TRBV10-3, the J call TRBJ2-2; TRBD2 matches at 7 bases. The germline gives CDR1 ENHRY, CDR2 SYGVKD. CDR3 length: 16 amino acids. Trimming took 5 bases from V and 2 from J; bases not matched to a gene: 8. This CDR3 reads CAISLEQRENTGELFF. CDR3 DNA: TGTGCCATCAGTCTTGAGCAGCGGGAAAACACCGGGGAGCTGTTTTTT.

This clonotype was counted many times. CDR3 in DNA: TGTGCCAGCATTTGGACTAGCGGGAATGCAGATACGCAGTATTTT. Encoded protein: CASIWTSGNADTQYF. The V gene is TRBV12-3 or TRBV12-4, the J gene TRBJ2-3; 12 bases match TRBD2. The CDR3 consists of 15 residues. V was pared by 7 bases and J by 4 bases, with 6 bases of the junction left unmatched.

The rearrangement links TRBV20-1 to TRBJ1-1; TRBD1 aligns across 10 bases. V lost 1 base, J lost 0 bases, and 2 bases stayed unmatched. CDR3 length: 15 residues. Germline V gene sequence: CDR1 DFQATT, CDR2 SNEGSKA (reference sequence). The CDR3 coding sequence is TGCAGTGCTAGAGGGACAGGGGGAATGAACACTGAAGCTTTCTTT. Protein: CSARGTGGMNTEAFF.

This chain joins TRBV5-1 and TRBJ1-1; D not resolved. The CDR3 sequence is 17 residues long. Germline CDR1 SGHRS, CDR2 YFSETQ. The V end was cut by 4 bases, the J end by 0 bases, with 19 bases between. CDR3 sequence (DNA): TGCGCCAGCAGCCCCTGGGAGGGCAGCGCGATGAACACTGAAGCTTTCTTT. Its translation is CASSPWEGSAMNTEAFF.

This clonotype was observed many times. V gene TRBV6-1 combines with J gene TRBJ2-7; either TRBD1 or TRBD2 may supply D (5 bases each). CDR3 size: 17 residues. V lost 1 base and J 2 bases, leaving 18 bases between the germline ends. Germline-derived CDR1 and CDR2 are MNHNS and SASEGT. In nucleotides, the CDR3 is TGTGCCAGCAGTGAAGTAATCGGGGACCGAGGAGCCTACGAGCAGTACTTC. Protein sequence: CASSEVIGDRGAYEQYF.

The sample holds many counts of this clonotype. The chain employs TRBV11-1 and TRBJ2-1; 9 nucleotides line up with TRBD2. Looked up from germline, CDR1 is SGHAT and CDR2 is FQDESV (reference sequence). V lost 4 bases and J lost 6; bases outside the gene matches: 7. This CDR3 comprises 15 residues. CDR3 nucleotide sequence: TGTGCCAGCAGCTCTAGCGGGATACCGGGCAATGAGCAGTTCTTC. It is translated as CASSSSGIPGNEQFF.

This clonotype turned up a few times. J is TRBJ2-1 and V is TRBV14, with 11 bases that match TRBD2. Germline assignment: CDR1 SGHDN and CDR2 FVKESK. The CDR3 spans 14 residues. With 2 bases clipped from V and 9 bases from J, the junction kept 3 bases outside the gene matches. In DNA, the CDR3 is TGTGCCAGCAGCCAAACTAGCGGGAGCATTGAGCAGTTCTTC. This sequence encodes CASSQTSGSIEQFF. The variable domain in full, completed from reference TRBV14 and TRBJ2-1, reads EAGVTQFPSHSVIEKGQTVTLRCDPISGHDNLYWYRRVMGKEIKFLLHFVKESKQDESGMPNNRFLAERTGGTYSTLKVQPAELEDSGVYFCASSQTSGSIEQFFGPGTRLTVL.

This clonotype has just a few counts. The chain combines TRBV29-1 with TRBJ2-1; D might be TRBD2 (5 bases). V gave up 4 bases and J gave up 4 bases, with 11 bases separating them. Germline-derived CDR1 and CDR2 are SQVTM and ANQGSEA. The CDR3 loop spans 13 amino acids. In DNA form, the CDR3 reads TGCAGCGTTGGGGCGGGCCCATACAATGAGCAGTTCTTC. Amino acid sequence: CSVGAGPYNEQFF.

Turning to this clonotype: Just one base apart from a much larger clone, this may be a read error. As DNA, the CDR3 is TGTCCCAGCAGCGGACCCACTGAAGCTTTCTTT. Its translation: CPSSGPTEAFF. The chain is built from TRBV6-5 and TRBJ1-1; D gene ambiguous. CDR1 is MNHEY, CDR2 SVGAGI, per germline. This CDR3 contains 11 residues.

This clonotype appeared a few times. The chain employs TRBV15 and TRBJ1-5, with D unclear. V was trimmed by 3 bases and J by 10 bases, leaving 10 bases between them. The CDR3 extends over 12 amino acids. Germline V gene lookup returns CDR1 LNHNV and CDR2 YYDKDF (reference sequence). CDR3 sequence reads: CATSRSSEPQHF. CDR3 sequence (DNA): TGTGCCACCAGCAGGAGTAGCGAACCCCAGCATTTT.

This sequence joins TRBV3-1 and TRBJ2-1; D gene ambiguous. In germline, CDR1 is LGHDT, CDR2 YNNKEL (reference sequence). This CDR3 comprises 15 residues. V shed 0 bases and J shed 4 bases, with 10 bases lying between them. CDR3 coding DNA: TGTGCCAGCAGCCAAGATAGAAACGGGTACAATGAGCAGTTCTTC. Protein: CASSQDRNGYNEQFF.

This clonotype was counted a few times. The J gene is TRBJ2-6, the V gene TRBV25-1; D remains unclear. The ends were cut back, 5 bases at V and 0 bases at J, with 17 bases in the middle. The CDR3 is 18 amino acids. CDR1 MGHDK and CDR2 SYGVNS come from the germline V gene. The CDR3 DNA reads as TGTGCCAGCAGTTCTCAAACCGGGCCCCCCTCTGGGGCCAACGTCCTGACTTTC. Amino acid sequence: CASSSQTGPPSGANVLTF.

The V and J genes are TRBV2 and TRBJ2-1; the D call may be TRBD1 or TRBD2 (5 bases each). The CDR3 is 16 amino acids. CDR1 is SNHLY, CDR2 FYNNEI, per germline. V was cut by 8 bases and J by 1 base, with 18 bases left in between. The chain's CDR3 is CASRGRDPQSYNEQFF. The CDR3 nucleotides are TGTGCCAGCCGGGGCAGGGATCCTCAATCCTACAATGAGCAGTTCTTC.

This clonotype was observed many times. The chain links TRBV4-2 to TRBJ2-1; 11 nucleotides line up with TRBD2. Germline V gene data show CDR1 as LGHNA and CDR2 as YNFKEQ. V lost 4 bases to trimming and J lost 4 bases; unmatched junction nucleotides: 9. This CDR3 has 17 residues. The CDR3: CASSLKLAGAGYNEQFF. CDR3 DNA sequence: TGTGCCAGCAGCCTCAAACTAGCGGGAGCAGGGTACAATGAGCAGTTCTTC.

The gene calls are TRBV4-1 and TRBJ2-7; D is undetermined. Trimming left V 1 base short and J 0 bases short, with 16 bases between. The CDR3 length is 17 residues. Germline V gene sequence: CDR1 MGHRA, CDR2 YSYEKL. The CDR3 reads CASSQGLWYRYSYEQYF. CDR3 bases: TGCGCCAGCAGCCAAGGTTTGTGGTACAGATACTCCTACGAGCAGTACTTC.

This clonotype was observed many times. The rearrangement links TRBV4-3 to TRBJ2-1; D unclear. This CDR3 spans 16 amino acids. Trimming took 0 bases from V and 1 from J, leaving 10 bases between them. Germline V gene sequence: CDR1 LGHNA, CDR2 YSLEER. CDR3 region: CASSQDEGNSYNEQFF. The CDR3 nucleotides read TGCGCCAGCAGCCAAGATGAAGGGAATTCCTACAATGAGCAGTTCTTC.

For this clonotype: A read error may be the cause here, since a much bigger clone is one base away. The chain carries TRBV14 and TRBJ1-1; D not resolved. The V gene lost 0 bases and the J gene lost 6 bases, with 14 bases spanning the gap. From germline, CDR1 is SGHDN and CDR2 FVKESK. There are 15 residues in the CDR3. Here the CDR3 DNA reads TGTGCCAGCAGCCAAGATCAACATCTGAGCTCTGAAGCTTTCTTT. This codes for CASSQDQHLSSEAFF.

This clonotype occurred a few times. CDR3 bases: TGTGCCAGCACAGATAAGGACAGGAACACAGATACGCAGTATTTT. This codes for CASTDKDRNTDTQYF. V gene TRBV25-1 combines with J gene TRBJ2-3; 7 bases are shared with TRBD1. V shed 7 bases and J 2 bases; nucleotides not matched to a gene: 9. There are 15 residues in the CDR3. The germline gives CDR1 MGHDK, CDR2 SYGVNS.

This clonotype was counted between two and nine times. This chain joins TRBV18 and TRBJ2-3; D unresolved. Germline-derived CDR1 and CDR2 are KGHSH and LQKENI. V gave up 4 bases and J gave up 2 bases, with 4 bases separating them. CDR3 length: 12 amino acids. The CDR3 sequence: CASSRPTDTQYF. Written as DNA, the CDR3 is TGTGCCAGCTCACGGCCCACAGATACGCAGTATTTT.

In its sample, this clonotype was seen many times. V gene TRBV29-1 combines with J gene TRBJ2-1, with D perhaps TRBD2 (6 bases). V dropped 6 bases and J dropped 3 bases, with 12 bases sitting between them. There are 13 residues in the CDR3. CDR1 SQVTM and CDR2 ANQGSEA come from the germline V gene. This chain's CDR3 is CSVGGEVYNEQFF. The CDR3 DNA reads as TGCAGCGTGGGAGGTGAGGTCTACAATGAGCAGTTCTTC.